The 7 T cell receptor beta chains below come from one sample, sequenced in a study of cytomegalovirus exposure and HLA in healthy donors. PCR amplification relied on 60 Vbeta primers (plus 13 Jbeta primers). Data came from immunoSEQ multiplex PCR; TCRdb stores just in-frame clones and leaves some out. The repertoire has under 85,000 clones, around 77% of them found once; the top ten carry roughly 22%. The sequenced sample consisted of PBMCs. The receptors here all came from a woman aged 40 to 50 in good health and CMV-seropositive.

This clone was detected only a few times. This chain links TRBV5-5 with TRBJ2-2, with D tentatively TRBD1 (7 bases). The CDR3 consists of 12 residues. Per germline, CDR1 SGHKS and CDR2 YYEKEE (reference sequence). V was pared by 4 bases and J by 13 bases, with 14 bases between. CDR3 DNA: TGTGCCAGCAGCGGCGCAGGGGGGTTGCTGTTTTTT. Protein sequence: CASSGAGGLLFF.

The gene calls are TRBV23-1 and TRBJ2-7, with unresolved D. TRBV23-1 is an ORF, and what it does is uncertain. The ends were cut back, 6 bases at V and 2 bases at J, with 17 bases in the middle. CDR3 size: 15 residues. Here the CDR3 reads CASSLGHLGPYEQYF. In nucleotides, the CDR3 is TGCGCCAGCAGCTTAGGCCATTTGGGCCCCTACGAGCAGTACTTC.

This clone is judged medium-sized. J is TRBJ1-1 and V is TRBV7-9; 10 bases fit TRBD1. The CDR3 is 15 amino acids. In germline, CDR1 is SEHNR, CDR2 FQNEAQ (reference sequence). J was trimmed by 3 bases and V by 5 bases; bases with no gene match: 6. The CDR3 reads CASSLDRGADTEAFF. The CDR3 DNA sequence: TGTGCCAGCAGCCTGGACAGGGGGGCGGACACTGAAGCTTTCTTT.

The V call is TRBV6-1, the J call TRBJ1-1; 9 bases agree with TRBD1. The ends lost 6 bases at V and 4 bases at J; junction bases unmatched: 9. This CDR3 has 15 residues. CDR1 and CDR2 (germline): MNHNS, SASEGT. The DNA for the CDR3 is TGTGCCAGCAGCCTACAGGGGGCGGGGAGCACTGAAGCTTTCTTT. It codes for CASSLQGAGSTEAFF.

V and J are TRBV5-1 and TRBJ2-1, with D possibly matching TRBD2 (5 bases). The CDR3 runs to 12 residues. Germline V CDR1 and CDR2: SGHRS, YFSETQ. V was clipped by 0 bases and J by 9 bases, with 7 bases between them. The CDR3 protein is CASSLGGSEQFF. In nucleotides, the CDR3 is TGCGCCAGCAGCTTGGGAGGGTCTGAGCAGTTCTTC.

J is TRBJ1-2 and V is TRBV6-5; 10 bases are a match to TRBD1. The CDR3 is made up of 15 amino acids. CDR1 MNHEY and CDR2 SVGAGI come from the germline V gene. V gave up 6 bases and J gave up 3 bases; unmatched junction bases: 7. CDR3 sequence (DNA): TGTGCCAGCAGCCTAATGGGGACAGGGGACTATGGCTACACCTTC. It yields the protein CASSLMGTGDYGYTF.

This chain uses TRBV6-5 with TRBJ1-6; D unresolved. CDR3 length: 12 amino acids. V was cut by 8 bases and J by 12 bases, with 14 bases left in between. Looked up from germline, CDR1 is MNHEY and CDR2 is SVGAGI. The CDR3 here is CASGPLVEPLHF. For the CDR3, the DNA is TGTGCCAGCGGGCCCCTCGTTGAACCCCTCCACTTT.